The 15 T cell receptor beta chains below come from one sample, sequenced in a study of regulatory T cells in long-lasting Graves disease. CDR3-region Arm-PCR and iRepertoire HTBI primers produced the TCR beta libraries. TCRdb reanalysed the multiplex PCR reads using MiXCR and keeps one entry per CDR3 protein. This table holds 680,000 or so distinct CDR3 sequences, around 17% found once. Noted time point: newly diagnosed GD, antithyroid drugs for less than 3 months. After RNA was extracted from PBMCs, the TCR library was made from it. These data were also reused for a study on T cells in Graves' hyperthyroidism and ophthalmopathy.

The specimen was peripheral blood mononuclear cells (PBMCs), collected at new diagnosis, from a patient treated with antithyroid drugs. These TCRs come from a woman aged 25 to 39 with Graves disease.

There are many counts of this clonotype. The V and J genes are TRBV5-6 and TRBJ1-1; 7 bases are shared with TRBD1. V trimming: 4 bases; J trimming: 0 bases; junction bases outside the gene matches: 6. Germline assignment: CDR1 SGHDT and CDR2 YYEEEE. The CDR3 has 15 amino acids. CDR3 residues: CASSGGTAMNTEAFF. CDR3 in DNA: TGTGCCAGCAGCGGGGGGACAGCGATGAACACTGAAGCTTTCTTT.

The rearrangement links TRBV4-1 to TRBJ2-3; 8 nucleotides agree with TRBD2. The end of the DNA aligns better with TRBJ2-7, so the J call may be wrong. CDR1 and CDR2 from the germline V gene are MGHRA and YSYEKL. CDR3 size: 16 residues. The chain's CDR3 is CASSRMLREGDYEQYF. CDR3 nucleotide sequence: TGCGCCAGCAGCCGGATGTTACGGGAGGGGGACTACGAGCAGTACTTC.

This clonotype has a count of ten or more. The chain carries TRBV20-1 and TRBJ2-7; perhaps TRBD2 as D (6 bases). The CDR3 length is 15 residues. Germline CDR1 and CDR2: DFQATT and SNEGSKA (reference sequence). With 6 bases removed from V and 3 bases from J, the gap between germline ends came to 21 bases. The CDR3 loop reads CSAIAGPSPLYEQYF. The CDR3 coding sequence is TGCAGTGCAATTGCGGGACCGTCGCCGCTCTACGAGCAGTACTTC.

By its share, this clonotype is medium-sized. The chain uses TRBV27 and TRBJ2-6; D is uncertain. Germline CDR1 MNHEY, CDR2 SMNVEV (reference sequence). This CDR3 is built from 16 residues. The ends were cut back, 4 bases at V and 0 bases at J, with 10 bases in the middle. The CDR3 loop is CASSSGRLSGANVLTF. In nucleotides, the CDR3 is TGTGCCAGCAGTTCCGGACGGCTCTCTGGGGCCAACGTCCTGACTTTC.

This clonotype was recorded at least ten times. The genes are TRBV24-1 and TRBJ1-2; D might be TRBD1 (6 bases). This CDR3 contains 14 residues. Germline loops: CDR1 KGHDR, CDR2 SFDVKD. Between the trimmed V and J ends, which lost 4 bases and 4 bases, there was a span of 12 bases. CDR3 sequence (DNA): TGTGCCACCAGTGAACCCGGACAGACCTATGGCTACACCTTC. Its protein product is CATSEPGQTYGYTF.

J is TRBJ2-7 and V is TRBV30; TRBD2 might be the D (6 bases). The V gene's germline CDR1 is GTSNPN and CDR2 SVGIG (reference sequence). Trimming took 2 bases from V and 2 from J, leaving 7 bases between them. This CDR3 comprises 12 residues. DNA for the CDR3: TGTGCCTGGAGTTGGGGGGCCTACGAGCAGTACTTC. It codes for CAWSWGAYEQYF.

This clonotype appeared many times. This chain links TRBV24-1 with TRBJ2-1, with D possibly TRBD1 on 6 matching bases. The CDR3 loop spans 14 amino acids. V was shortened by 7 bases and J by 10 bases, with 19 bases between the two germline ends. CDR1 and CDR2 (germline): KGHDR, SFDVKD. CDR3 coding DNA: TGTGCCACCAGCAGGGGCGCCGCTACGGGCGAGCAGTTCTTC. Protein sequence: CATSRGAATGEQFF.

This clonotype has a count of ten or more. The gene calls are TRBV3-1 and TRBJ1-5, with D hard to call. Germline V gives CDR1 LGHDT, CDR2 YNNKEL (reference sequence). V lost 0 bases, J lost 6 bases, and 12 bases lay in between. The CDR3 loop spans 15 amino acids. The CDR3 loop reads CASSQDYGPAQPQHF. In DNA, the CDR3 is TGTGCCAGCAGCCAAGACTATGGGCCGGCTCAGCCCCAGCATTTT.

This clonotype was observed a few times. This rearrangement joins TRBV11-2 to TRBJ2-2; D ambiguous. The V gene's germline CDR1 is SGHAT and CDR2 FQNNGV. The CDR3 covers 16 residues. Trimming took off 1 base at V and 1 base at J, with 10 bases between the two ends. CDR3 sequence reads: CASSLASRVNTGELFF. CDR3 nucleotide sequence: TGTGCCAGCAGCTTAGCCAGCCGGGTGAACACCGGGGAGCTGTTTTTT. The full variable domain, rest sourced from reference TRBV11-2 and TRBJ2-2, is EAGVAQSPRYKIIEKRQSVAFWCNPISGHATLYWYQQILGQGPKLLIQFQNNGVVDDSQLPKDRFSAERLKGVDSTLKIQPAKLEDSAVYLCASSLASRVNTGELFFGEGSRLTVL.

Of note for this clonotype: This could be a read error, since a much larger clone is one nucleotide away. The rearrangement links TRBV15 to TRBJ1-2; D call uncertain. Per germline, CDR1 LNHNV and CDR2 YYDKDF (reference sequence). The CDR3 totals 14 residues. Trimming shortened V by 3 bases and J by 5 bases, and 13 bases separated the two germline ends. The chain's CDR3 is CATSSDNKAYGYTF. For the CDR3, the DNA is TGTGCCACCAGCAGTGATAACAAAGCTTATGGCTACACCTTC. Combining the CDR3 with reference TRBV15 and TRBJ1-2 gives the whole variable domain DAMVIQNPRYQVTQFGKPVTLSCSQTLNHNVMYWYQQKSSQAPKLLFHYYDKDFNNEADTPDNFQSRRPNTSFCFLDIRSPGLGDTAMYLCATSSDNKAYGYTFGSGTRLTVV.

The chain links TRBV30 to TRBJ2-3; D not resolved. Trimming cost V 5 bases and J 1 base, with 13 bases left between them. This CDR3 has 14 amino acids. The V gene's germline CDR1 is GTSNPN and CDR2 SVGIG (reference sequence). CDR3 sequence reads: CAWGVMYGTDTQYF. The CDR3 DNA is TGTGCCTGGGGCGTGATGTATGGCACAGATACGCAGTATTTT.

With respect to this clonotype: This may be a read error, as it is one base from a much larger clone. This sequence joins TRBV20-1 and TRBJ1-1; no clear D gene. Trimming removed 3 bases from V and 6 bases from J, with 11 bases in between. In germline, CDR1 is DFQATT, CDR2 SNEGSKA (reference sequence). This CDR3 comprises 12 residues. The CDR3 nucleotides read TGCAGTGCTAGGAGGGTTAGAGCTGAAGCTTTCTTT. It is translated as CSARRVRAEAFF.

This clonotype turned up a few times. The chain combines TRBV7-9 with TRBJ1-2, with D hard to call. The V end lost 4 bases, the J end lost 7 bases, and 19 bases lay between the germline ends. CDR1 SEHNR and CDR2 FQNEAQ come from the germline V gene (reference sequence). The CDR3 has 15 amino acids. CDR3 bases: TGTGCCAGCAGCTCCGAAGGACGGATGTTAAGTGGCTACACCTTC. Its translation is CASSSEGRMLSGYTF.

This clonotype was found many times. The chain carries TRBV2 and TRBJ2-7; D unresolved. With 7 bases removed from V and 4 bases from J, the gap between germline ends came to 20 bases. Per the germline V gene, CDR1 is SNHLY and CDR2 is FYNNEI. The CDR3 sequence is 15 residues long. CDR3 DNA sequence: TGTGCCAGCACCTCCGAAGGCTTATCGGCGTACGAGCAGTACTTC. It encodes CASTSEGLSAYEQYF.

The table lists this clonotype with many counts. The CDR3 sequence is CASSLGQTPDGYTF. CDR3 bases: TGTGCCAGCAGCCTGGGACAGACCCCCGATGGCTACACCTTC. This chain connects TRBV12-3 or TRBV12-4 to TRBJ1-2, with 7 positions matching TRBD1. The CDR3 loop spans 14 amino acids. J lost 6 bases, V lost 6 bases, and 10 bases had no gene match.